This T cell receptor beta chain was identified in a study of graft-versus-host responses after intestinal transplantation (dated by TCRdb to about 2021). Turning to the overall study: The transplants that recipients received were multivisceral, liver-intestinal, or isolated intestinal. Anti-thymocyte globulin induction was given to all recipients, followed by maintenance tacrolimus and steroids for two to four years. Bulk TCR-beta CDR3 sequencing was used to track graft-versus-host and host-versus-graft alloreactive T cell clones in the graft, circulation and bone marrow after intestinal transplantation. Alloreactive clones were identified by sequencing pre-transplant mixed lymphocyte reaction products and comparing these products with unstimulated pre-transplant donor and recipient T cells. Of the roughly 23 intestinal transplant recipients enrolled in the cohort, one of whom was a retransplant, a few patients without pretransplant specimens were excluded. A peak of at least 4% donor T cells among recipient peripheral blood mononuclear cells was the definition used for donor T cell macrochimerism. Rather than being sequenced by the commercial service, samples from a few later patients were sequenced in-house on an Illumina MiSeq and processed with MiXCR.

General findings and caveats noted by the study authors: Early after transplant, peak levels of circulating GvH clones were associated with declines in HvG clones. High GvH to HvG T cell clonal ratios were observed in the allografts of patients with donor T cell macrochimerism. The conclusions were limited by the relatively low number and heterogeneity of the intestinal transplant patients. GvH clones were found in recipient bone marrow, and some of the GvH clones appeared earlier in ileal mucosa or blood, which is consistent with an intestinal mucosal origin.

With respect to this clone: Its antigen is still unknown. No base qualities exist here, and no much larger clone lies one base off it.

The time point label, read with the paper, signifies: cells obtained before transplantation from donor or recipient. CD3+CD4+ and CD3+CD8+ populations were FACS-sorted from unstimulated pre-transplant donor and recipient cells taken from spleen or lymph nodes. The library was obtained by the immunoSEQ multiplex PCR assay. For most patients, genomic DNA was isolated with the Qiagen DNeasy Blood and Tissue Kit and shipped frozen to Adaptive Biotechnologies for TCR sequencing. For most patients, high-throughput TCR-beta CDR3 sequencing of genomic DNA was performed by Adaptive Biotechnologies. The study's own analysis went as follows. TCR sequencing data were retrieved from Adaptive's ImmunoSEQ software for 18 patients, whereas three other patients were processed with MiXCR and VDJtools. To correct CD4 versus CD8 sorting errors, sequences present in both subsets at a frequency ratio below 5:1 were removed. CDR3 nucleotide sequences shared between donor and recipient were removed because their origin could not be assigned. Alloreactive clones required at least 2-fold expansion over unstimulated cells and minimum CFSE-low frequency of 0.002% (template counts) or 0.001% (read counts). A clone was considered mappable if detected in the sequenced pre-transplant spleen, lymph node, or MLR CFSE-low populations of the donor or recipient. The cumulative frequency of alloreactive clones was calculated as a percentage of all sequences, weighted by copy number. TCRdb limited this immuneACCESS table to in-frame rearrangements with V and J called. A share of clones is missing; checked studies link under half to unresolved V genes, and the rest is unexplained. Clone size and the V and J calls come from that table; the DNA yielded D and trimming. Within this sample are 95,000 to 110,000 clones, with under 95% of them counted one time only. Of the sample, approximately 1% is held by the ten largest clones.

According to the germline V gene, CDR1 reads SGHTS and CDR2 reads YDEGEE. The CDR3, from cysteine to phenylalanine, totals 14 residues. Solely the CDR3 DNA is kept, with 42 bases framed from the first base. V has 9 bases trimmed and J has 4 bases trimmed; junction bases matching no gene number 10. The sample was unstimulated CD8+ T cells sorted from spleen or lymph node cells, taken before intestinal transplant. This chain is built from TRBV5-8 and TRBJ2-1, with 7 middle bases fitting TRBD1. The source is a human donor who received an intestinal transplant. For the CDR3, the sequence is CATLKGTVYNEQFF. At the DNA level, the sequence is TGTGCCACTCTTAAAGGGACAGTTTACAATGAGCAGTTCTTC.